The 6 T cell receptor beta chains in this list originate from one sample, sequenced in a study of blood T cell repertoires in COVID-19 (TCRdb year 2020). Libraries came from the immunoSEQ multiplex PCR assay. Not all clones reach the TCRdb copy of this immuneACCESS table, which keeps in-frame sequences only. Checked studies attribute under half of the gap to unresolved V genes and leave the rest unexplained. This sample lists roughly 300,000 clones; just over 85% were detected once. Under 11% of the sample is in the top ten clones. Sequencing was done on a sample of PBMCs or T cells enriched from blood (not recorded which). Receptors originate from a woman younger than 30 who had recovered from COVID-19.

The chain uses TRBV9 and TRBJ1-2; D unresolved. The CDR3 has 14 residues. Looked up from germline, CDR1 is SGDLS and CDR2 is YYNGEE. V was cut by 5 bases and J by 3 bases, with 14 bases left in between. This CDR3 is CASRAVEAHYGYTF. CDR3 coding DNA: TGTGCCAGCAGGGCCGTCGAGGCCCACTATGGCTACACCTTC.

This clone was seen just once. The V gene is TRBV4-1, the J gene TRBJ2-3; perhaps TRBD2 as D (6 bases). The V end lost 0 bases, the J end lost 5 bases, and 15 bases lay between the germline ends. The CDR3 contains 16 residues. Germline V gives CDR1 MGHRA, CDR2 YSYEKL. CDR3 nucleotide sequence: TGCGCCAGCAGCCAAGAAGTTGGGGGACTTCAAGATACGCAGTATTTT. Translated: CASSQEVGGLQDTQYF.

The V and J genes are TRBV6-2 or TRBV6-3 and TRBJ1-2; weak D call: TRBD1 (5 bases). Between the trimmed V and J ends, which lost 6 bases and 8 bases, there was a span of 28 bases. The CDR3 is 17 amino acids. CDR1 and CDR2 (germline): MNHEY, SVGEGT. The CDR3 sequence: CASSNPLAAGLYGGYTF. The CDR3 DNA follows: TGTGCCAGCAGCAACCCCCTTGCGGCAGGGCTCTATGGGGGCTACACCTTC.

This clone was detected once. The chain uses TRBV27 and TRBJ2-3, with 12 bases matching TRBD1. The CDR3 is made up of 16 amino acids. The germline V gene has CDR1 MNHEY and CDR2 SMNVEV (reference sequence). V dropped 4 bases and J dropped 2; count of bases not matched to a gene: 4. As DNA, the CDR3 is TGTGCCAGCAGTTCCGGGACAGGGGGCCTCACAGATACGCAGTATTTT. Translated, it gives CASSSGTGGLTDTQYF.

V gene TRBV21-1 combines with J gene TRBJ2-5; the D call TRBD1 from the table was never checked on the DNA. TRBV21-1 constitutes a pseudogene. This CDR3 spans 10 amino acids. CDR3 loop: CASSRTRQYF. For the CDR3, the DNA is TGTGCCAGCAGCAGAACCAGGCAGTACTTC.

This chain joins TRBV5-4 and TRBJ1-1; no definite D call. This CDR3 spans 15 amino acids. The germline V gene has CDR1 SGHNT and CDR2 YYREEE (reference sequence). Trimming cost V 0 bases and J 5 bases, with 14 bases left between them. CDR3 loop: CASSLAASSRTEAFF. The CDR3 DNA reads TGTGCCAGCAGCTTGGCCGCGTCTAGCCGGACTGAAGCTTTCTTT. The whole variable domain, remainder taken from reference TRBV5-4 and TRBJ1-1, is ETGVTQSPTHLIKTRGQQVTLRCSSQSGHNTVSWYQQALGQGPQFIFQYYREEENGRGNFPPRFSGLQFPNYSSELNVNALELDDSALYLCASSLAASSRTEAFFGQGTRLTVV.